Listed below are T cell receptor beta chains from one sample, sequenced in a study of T-cell reconstitution after alpha-beta-depleted transplantation in children. TCRdb re-called the PCR reads with MiXCR, one entry per CDR3 protein. The sample records 200,000 to 250,000 distinct CDR3 sequences, 11% being singletons. Sample: PBMCs, taken before TCRalphabeta/CD19-depleted stem cell transplant. These receptors originate from a child under two years old with acute myeloid leukemia, due to receive a stem cell transplant. The CDR3 runs from the conserved cysteine through the conserved F or W. Fields, in order: J gene, V gene, D gene, clone size, CDR3 protein, CDR3 DNA. D genes are given only for firm matches. Clone size, where shown, is once, few, many, or a class for clones that have expanded.

TRBJ2-6	TRBV7-2	TRBD2	many	CASRGRSGRYGANVLTF	TGTGCCAGCAGGGGACGTAGCGGGAGATATGGGGCCAACGTCCTGACTTTC
TRBJ1-6	TRBV10-3	TRBD1	many	CAISGDSYNSPLHF	TGTGCCATCAGTGGGGACAGCTATAATTCACCCCTCCACTTT
TRBJ2-5	TRBV7-6	.	.	CASSLYELAQETQYF	TGTGCCAGCAGCTTATACGAACTAGCTCAAGAGACCCAGTACTTC
TRBJ1-2	TRBV7-2	TRBD1	many	CASSLRGTGTNYGYTF	TGTGCCAGCAGCTTACGGGGGACAGGAACTAACTATGGCTACACCTTC
TRBJ1-5	TRBV6-2/TRBV6-3	.	many	CASSYSKGVVKNF	TGTGCCAGCAGTTACTCGAAAGGGGTGGTTAAGAATTTT
TRBJ2-1	TRBV6-1	TRBD1	many	CASSQRGGQGGSYNEQFF	TGTGCCAGCAGTCAACGCGGCGGACAGGGAGGCTCCTACAATGAGCAGTTCTTC
TRBJ1-1	TRBV6-5	.	many	CASSYHGFHTEAFF	TGTGCCAGCAGTTACCATGGGTTCCACACTGAAGCTTTCTTT
TRBJ2-5	TRBV7-2	TRBD2	few	CASSALAGEYGETQYF	TGTGCCAGCAGCGCACTAGCGGGAGAGTATGGGGAGACCCAGTACTTC
TRBJ2-7	TRBV7-2	.	many	CASSPGLTEGEQYF	TGTGCCAGCAGTCCCGGACTAACCGAGGGCGAGCAGTACTTC
TRBJ2-2	TRBV20-1	.	many	CSARSVVGELFF	TGCAGTGCTAGATCAGTGGTCGGGGAGCTGTTTTTT
TRBJ2-1	TRBV20-1	TRBD2	many	CSARDYATSGTDGNEQFF	TGCAGTGCTAGAGATTACGCCACTAGCGGGACGGACGGGAATGAGCAGTTCTTC
TRBJ2-1	TRBV20-1	.	many	CSARDALAYNEQFF	TGCAGTGCTAGAGATGCCCTAGCATACAATGAGCAGTTCTTC
TRBJ2-1	TRBV10-1	TRBD1	few	CASRPGTGPNEQFF	TGCGCCAGCAGACCCGGGACAGGGCCTAATGAGCAGTTCTTC
TRBJ1-2	TRBV20-1	.	many	CSAPLSSDYGYTF	TGCAGTGCCCCCCTGAGTTCGGACTATGGCTACACCTTC
TRBJ1-5	TRBV12-3/TRBV12-4	TRBD1	many	CASSTGTEYSNQPQHF	TGTGCCAGCAGTACCGGGACAGAGTATAGCAATCAGCCCCAGCATTTT
TRBJ2-4	TRBV7-2	.	.	CASSLAVGSAKNIQYF	TGTGCCAGCAGCTTAGCGGTGGGATCAGCCAAAAACATTCAGTACTTC
TRBJ1-5	TRBV10-3	TRBD1	many	CAIQQGNSNQPQHF	TGTGCCATTCAACAGGGGAATAGCAATCAGCCCCAGCATTTT
TRBJ2-1	TRBV14	.	many	CASSTGTYNEQFF	TGTGCCAGCTCGACAGGAACCTACAATGAGCAGTTCTTC
TRBJ2-1	TRBV20-1	TRBD2	many	CSAGLAGGYNEQFF	TGCAGTGCTGGACTAGCGGGAGGGTACAATGAGCAGTTCTTC
TRBJ1-5	TRBV6-1	TRBD1	many	CASSEALRDSAQPQHF	TGTGCCAGCAGTGAAGCGCTCCGGGACAGCGCTCAGCCCCAGCATTTT
TRBJ2-2	TRBV6-4	.	many	CASSGTTEGGELFF	TGTGCCAGCAGCGGGACGACAGAGGGCGGGGAGCTGTTTTTT